Detailed here is one TCR beta chain. These data originate in a study of blood T cell repertoires in COVID-19. The wider study: Whether acute or convalescent, the COVID-19 samples came from the United States, Italy and Spain. Sources were T cells, B-cell-depleted T cells, or PBMCs; the material itself was cDNA or gDNA.

In the original processing: Amplified reference gene primers provided the basis for estimating nucleated cell counts. Libraries were prepared by immunoSEQ multiplex PCR; TCRdb keeps only in-frame clonotypes and omits some of them. The DNA gave D and trimming, while V, J and clone size come from that table. The sample lists 23,000 or so clones, roughly 84% seen once, with about 2.9% in the top ten. Germline CDR1 reads SGHVS; CDR2 reads FQNEAQ. The CDR3 is 14 residues long. Germline trimming cut 3 bases from V and 4 bases from J; bases unmatched to any gene: 5. This rearrangement joins TRBV7-8 to TRBJ2-7, with 8 bases fitting TRBD1. Sequencing was done on a sample of peripheral blood. The TCR originated in a man aged 35 to 55 with acute or convalescent COVID-19. The CDR3: CASSFQGQEYEQYF. CDR3 in DNA: TGTGCCAGCAGCTTCCAGGGACAGGAATACGAGCAGTACTTC.